Below, 32 T cell receptor beta chains from the same sample are listed, as sequenced in a study of circulating tumor DNA in untreated peripheral T-cell lymphoma. Sequencing used immunoSEQ multiplex PCR; TCRdb keeps in-frame clones, though not all of them. Found here are 550 or so clones, about 74% of them singletons; the top ten hold 3.2%. The sequencing input was tumor tissue. The receptors come from a human donor with peripheral T-cell lymphoma.

By sample fraction, this clone is large. The genes are TRBV7-2 and TRBJ2-5, with D possibly matching TRBD1 (5 bases). The CDR3 has 13 amino acids. V gave up 9 bases and J gave up 2 bases, with 13 bases separating them. CDR1 and CDR2 (germline): SGHTA, FQGNSA. Here the CDR3 reads CASVKTAQETQYF. CDR3 in DNA: TGTGCCAGTGTAAAGACAGCTCAAGAGACCCAGTACTTC.

The chain joins TRBV18 to TRBJ2-7, with D unclear. V shed 6 bases and J shed 2 bases, with 11 bases lying between them. Germline assignment: CDR1 KGHSH and CDR2 LQKENI. This CDR3 contains 13 residues. Here the CDR3 DNA reads TGTGCCAGCTCCTCGGAGAATACCTACGAGCAGTACTTC. Its translation is CASSSENTYEQYF.

CDR3 amino acids: CASRVGTANTGELFF. CDR3 nucleotides: TGTGCCAGTAGAGTTGGGACGGCCAACACCGGGGAGCTGTTTTTT. The chain recombines TRBV19 with TRBJ2-2; D possibly uses TRBD1 or TRBD2 (5 bases each). The length of the CDR3 is 15 residues. Trimming pared 6 bases from V and 2 bases from J, leaving 13 bases between. The germline CDR1 and CDR2 sequences are LNHDA and SQIVND (reference sequence).

The rearrangement joins TRBV9 to TRBJ2-5; 7 positions agree with TRBD1. V lost 4 bases and J lost 5; bases outside the gene matches: 2. CDR1 is SGDLS, CDR2 YYNGEE, per germline. CDR3 length: 12 residues. The CDR3 DNA is TGTGCCAGCAGCCTCAGGGGGGAGACCCAGTACTTC. It is translated as CASSLRGETQYF.

The J gene is TRBJ2-4, the V gene TRBV19, with D uncertain. The CDR3 is made up of 15 amino acids. V gave up 5 bases and J gave up 4 bases, with 15 bases separating them. CDR1 is LNHDA and CDR2 is SQIVND in the germline V gene (reference sequence). In nucleotides, the CDR3 is TGTGCCAGTAGTGGCTCGGTAAGGGCTAAAAACATTCAGTACTTC. This codes for CASSGSVRAKNIQYF.

CDR3 in amino acids: CASSSSLAGGPGEQFF. Written as DNA, the CDR3 is TGTGCCAGCAGCTCCTCCCTAGCGGGGGGGCCGGGTGAGCAGTTCTTC. The chain recombines TRBV11-1 with TRBJ2-1; 12 bases match TRBD2. Germline V gene data show CDR1 as SGHAT and CDR2 as FQDESV (reference sequence). Germline trimming cut 4 bases from V and 9 bases from J; bases unmatched to any gene: 10. The CDR3 spans 16 residues.

This sequence joins TRBV6-4 and TRBJ2-3; 8 bases are shared with TRBD2. Germline CDR1 reads MRHNA; CDR2 reads SNTAGT. J was trimmed by 6 bases and V by 4 bases; bases with no gene match: 9. The CDR3 runs 15 residues. CDR3 loop: CASSVSGGGRDTQYF. The CDR3 nucleotides are TGTGCCAGCAGTGTGTCCGGGGGGGGCCGGGATACGCAGTATTTT.

The V and J genes are TRBV6-8 and TRBJ2-1, with TRBD2 as a possible D gene (6 bases). V was clipped by 0 bases and J by 7 bases, with 16 bases between them. This CDR3 contains 16 residues. Germline loops: CDR1 MNHGY, CDR2 SAAAGT. CDR3 sequence (DNA): TGTGCCAGCAGTTACTCACGGGGGAAGGCGGGAAATGAGCAGTTCTTC. Its protein product is CASSYSRGKAGNEQFF.

This clone was seen a single time. CDR3 nucleotides: TGTGCCAGCGGGAGGGGCTATGGCTACACCTTC. Protein product: CASGRGYGYTF. V gene TRBV6-7 combines with J gene TRBJ1-2; TRBD1 is a possible D gene (5 bases). TRBV6-7 has ORF status, its function being uncertain. V lost 8 bases to trimming and J lost 4 bases, with 8 bases between them. The CDR3 runs to 11 residues.

The table lists this clone with a count of one. This sequence joins TRBV19 and TRBJ2-1; possibly TRBD1 for D (5 bases). The V end was cut by 7 bases, the J end by 0 bases, with 16 bases between. Germline CDR1 LNHDA, CDR2 SQIVND (reference sequence). The CDR3 length is 16 residues. DNA for the CDR3: TGTGCCAGTACCACGAACAGGCTAAGCTCCTACAATGAGCAGTTCTTC. Translating gives CASTTNRLSSYNEQFF.

This clone was recorded a few times. The chain recombines TRBV19 with TRBJ1-1; maybe TRBD1 (5 bases). This CDR3 has 14 amino acids. Trimming took 3 bases from V and 0 from J, leaving 8 bases between them. CDR1 and CDR2 from the germline V gene are LNHDA and SQIVND (reference sequence). The CDR3: CASSIQGLNTEAFF. DNA of the CDR3: TGTGCCAGTAGTATTCAGGGACTGAACACTGAAGCTTTCTTT.

This chain connects TRBV6-8 to TRBJ2-1; D call uncertain. Germline V gives CDR1 MNHGY, CDR2 SAAAGT. The CDR3 is 15 amino acids. V lost 6 bases to trimming and J lost 1 base, with 13 bases between them. In DNA form, the CDR3 reads TGTGCCAGCAGAAGATTAACCGGTTCCTACAATGAGCAGTTCTTC. This codes for CASRRLTGSYNEQFF.

As for this clone: Sequence at one end of the junction differs from germline and may be a read error. The rearrangement uses TRBV6-8 and TRBJ1-6, with TRBD1 matching over 10 bases. Germline loops: CDR1 MNHGY, CDR2 SAAAGT. This CDR3 comprises 15 residues. The CDR3 sequence: CASRDRGLGNSSLHF. Here the CDR3 DNA reads TGTGCCAGCAGAGACAGGGGGCTGGGGAATTCATCCCTCCACTTT.

The chain recombines TRBV6-8 with TRBJ2-3; perhaps D is TRBD1 or TRBD2 (5 bases each). Looked up from germline, CDR1 is MNHGY and CDR2 is SAAAGT. The CDR3 has 13 residues. Trimming removed 8 bases from V and 4 bases from J, with 13 bases in between. The CDR3 DNA sequence: TGTGCCAGCCTGCTAGTGGGGGCAGATACGCAGTATTTT. Translating gives CASLLVGADTQYF.

This rearrangement joins TRBV1 to TRBJ2-5; the DNA was not used to check the table's D call, TRBD2. TRBV1 is a documented pseudogene. The CDR3 runs 13 residues. DNA for the CDR3: TGCACCAGCAGCCCGAGCGGTGGAGAGACCCAGTACTTC. Its protein is CTSSPSGGETQYF.

This clone has just a few counts. The rearrangement uses TRBV6-8 and TRBJ2-2, with D possibly being TRBD1 or TRBD2 (5 bases each). Per the germline V gene, CDR1 is MNHGY and CDR2 is SAAAGT. This CDR3 is 16 amino acids long. V lost 6 bases and J lost 7, with 21 bases in between. CDR3: CASSRPGTQTHGELFF. CDR3 DNA sequence: TGTGCCAGCAGCCGGCCCGGGACCCAGACCCACGGGGAGCTGTTTTTT.

This CDR3 is CSVDLAWSDEAFF. Written as DNA, the CDR3 is TGCAGCGTTGATTTGGCGTGGTCAGATGAAGCTTTCTTT. The rearrangement joins TRBV29-1 to TRBJ1-1; no clear D. The germline gives CDR1 SQVTM, CDR2 ANQGSEA. With 3 bases removed from V and 7 bases from J, the gap between germline ends came to 15 bases. This CDR3 is 13 amino acids long.

This sequence joins TRBV19 and TRBJ1-2; D is unresolved. Germline V gene data show CDR1 as LNHDA and CDR2 as SQIVND (reference sequence). The CDR3 sequence is 13 residues long. Trimming stripped 2 bases from V and 3 bases from J, with 7 bases between. The CDR3 is CASSIQTYYGYTF. DNA for the CDR3: TGTGCCAGTAGTATACAGACTTACTATGGCTACACCTTC.

This clone has only a few counts. This sequence joins TRBV11-3 and TRBJ2-3; no definite D call. Germline V gene data show CDR1 as SGHNT and CDR2 as YENEEA. There are 14 residues in the CDR3. V was shortened by 1 base and J by 0 bases, with 5 bases between the two germline ends. The CDR3 sequence: CASSLGPSTDTQYF. The CDR3 DNA sequence: TGTGCCAGCAGCTTAGGTCCAAGCACAGATACGCAGTATTTT.

The chain uses TRBV19 and TRBJ1-5; D call uncertain. Deletions cut 5 bases from V and 3 bases from J, with 2 bases between. Germline V gives CDR1 LNHDA, CDR2 SQIVND (reference sequence). There are 11 residues in the CDR3. CDR3 loop: CASSSNQPQHF. In DNA form, the CDR3 reads TGTGCCAGTAGTTCCAATCAGCCCCAGCATTTT.

This clone appeared once. The rearrangement joins TRBV11-3 to TRBJ1-5; no definite D call. Per the germline V gene, CDR1 is SGHNT and CDR2 is YENEEA. This CDR3 region has 14 residues. Trimming pared 6 bases from V and 1 base from J, leaving 10 bases between. CDR3 bases: TGTGCCAGCAGTTCGTCCTGGAGCAATCAGCCCCAGCATTTT. Translation: CASSSSWSNQPQHF.

The rearrangement joins TRBV6-8 to TRBJ2-1; D perhaps matches TRBD2 (6 bases). The V gene's germline CDR1 is MNHGY and CDR2 SAAAGT. This CDR3 is 15 amino acids long. Trimming left V 6 bases short and J 4 bases short, with 16 bases between. The CDR3 region is CASSPGTSTYNEQFF. In DNA, the CDR3 is TGTGCCAGCAGCCCCGGGACTTCCACGTACAATGAGCAGTTCTTC.

The rearrangement uses TRBV6-7 and TRBJ2-3, with D perhaps matching TRBD1 (5 bases). TRBV6-7 is treated as an ORF (open reading frame) with a function not yet certain. V dropped 0 bases and J dropped 1 base, with 8 bases sitting between them. CDR3 length equals 15 residues. Here the CDR3 DNA reads TGTGCCAGCAGTTACTCGGACACAGGCACAGATACGCAGTATTTT. This translates into CASSYSDTGTDTQYF.

The chain links TRBV5-1 to TRBJ2-7, with 8 nucleotides matching TRBD1. The CDR3 runs to 15 residues. V trimming: 4 bases; J trimming: 3 bases; junction bases outside the gene matches: 9. CDR1 is SGHRS and CDR2 is YFSETQ in the germline V gene. For the CDR3, the DNA is TGCGCCAGCAGCCTCACAGGGGGTGCCTTCTACGAGCAGTACTTC. It codes for CASSLTGGAFYEQYF.

The genes are TRBV6-8 and TRBJ1-6; no definite D call. Trimming left V 7 bases short and J 5 bases short, with 15 bases between. CDR1 MNHGY and CDR2 SAAAGT come from the germline V gene. This CDR3 is 15 amino acids long. CDR3 in DNA: TGTGCCAGCACTGGATGGCTTTTAGATAATTCACCCCTCCACTTT. Translation: CASTGWLLDNSPLHF.

This clone was counted between two and nine times. V gene TRBV6-8 combines with J gene TRBJ2-7; 8 nucleotides agree with TRBD1. This CDR3 region has 15 residues. Trimming cost V 0 bases and J 2 bases; bases outside gene matches: 3. Germline loops: CDR1 MNHGY, CDR2 SAAAGT. CDR3 sequence (DNA): TGTGCCAGCAGTTACTCCCCGACAGGGGCCTACGAGCAGTACTTC. Its translation: CASSYSPTGAYEQYF.

The V gene is TRBV1, the J gene TRBJ2-5; TRBD2, the table's D call, was not compared with the DNA. TRBV1 is annotated as a pseudogene. CDR3 length: 15 amino acids. The CDR3 DNA reads TGCGCCAGCAGGCCAAGCCCCGGGGAGGGAGAGACCCAGTACTTC. This codes for CASRPSPGEGETQYF.

The J gene is TRBJ1-1, the V gene TRBV18; the D gene is possibly TRBD1 (5 bases). Trimming removed 4 bases from V and 1 base from J, with 10 bases in between. This CDR3 has 14 residues. Germline CDR1 and CDR2: KGHSH and LQKENI. This CDR3 is CASSQWGSNTEAFF. In nucleotides, the CDR3 is TGTGCCAGCTCACAATGGGGCTCGAACACTGAAGCTTTCTTT. The full variable domain, with the rest looked up from reference TRBV18 and TRBJ1-1, is NAGVMQNPRHLVRRRGQEARLRCSPMKGHSHVYWYRQLPEEGLKFMVYLQKENIIDESGMPKERFSAEFPKEGPSILRIQQVVRGDSAAYFCASSQWGSNTEAFFGQGTRLTVV.

V is TRBV6-8 and J is TRBJ2-6; D gene unclear. The CDR3 contains 12 residues. Germline assignment: CDR1 MNHGY and CDR2 SAAAGT. The ends were cut back, 8 bases at V and 10 bases at J, with 12 bases in the middle. In DNA form, the CDR3 reads TGTGCCAGCCAACGAGGAGCAAACGTCCTGACTTTC. This sequence encodes CASQRGANVLTF.

This clone was picked up a small number of times. The chain links TRBV14 to TRBJ1-5; D not resolved. Trimming cost V 1 base and J 0 bases, with 10 bases left between them. The CDR3 sequence is 16 residues long. Looked up from germline, CDR1 is SGHDN and CDR2 is FVKESK. CDR3 coding DNA: TGTGCCAGCAGCCAAGTGGGCGATACTAGCAATCAGCCCCAGCATTTT. Translating it yields CASSQVGDTSNQPQHF. Full variable domain (rest looked up from reference TRBV14 and TRBJ1-5): EAGVTQFPSHSVIEKGQTVTLRCDPISGHDNLYWYRRVMGKEIKFLLHFVKESKQDESGMPNNRFLAERTGGTYSTLKVQPAELEDSGVYFCASSQVGDTSNQPQHFGDGTRLSIL.

The chain uses TRBV5-1 and TRBJ2-3; maybe TRBD2 (5 bases). Trimming left V 4 bases short and J 2 bases short, with 17 bases between. Germline V gives CDR1 SGHRS, CDR2 YFSETQ. The CDR3 runs 16 residues. Here the CDR3 reads CASSLDYHPPTDTQYF. The CDR3 DNA reads TGCGCCAGCAGCCTCGACTACCACCCCCCCACAGATACGCAGTATTTT.

The rearrangement links TRBV6-8 to TRBJ2-7; 11 bases are a match to TRBD2. The CDR3 is 14 residues long. V was clipped by 6 bases and J by 4 bases; unmatched bases: 5. CDR1 is MNHGY and CDR2 is SAAAGT in the germline V gene. CDR3 sequence: CASRRLAGKYEQYF. Written as DNA, the CDR3 is TGTGCCAGCAGACGACTAGCGGGAAAGTACGAGCAGTACTTC.